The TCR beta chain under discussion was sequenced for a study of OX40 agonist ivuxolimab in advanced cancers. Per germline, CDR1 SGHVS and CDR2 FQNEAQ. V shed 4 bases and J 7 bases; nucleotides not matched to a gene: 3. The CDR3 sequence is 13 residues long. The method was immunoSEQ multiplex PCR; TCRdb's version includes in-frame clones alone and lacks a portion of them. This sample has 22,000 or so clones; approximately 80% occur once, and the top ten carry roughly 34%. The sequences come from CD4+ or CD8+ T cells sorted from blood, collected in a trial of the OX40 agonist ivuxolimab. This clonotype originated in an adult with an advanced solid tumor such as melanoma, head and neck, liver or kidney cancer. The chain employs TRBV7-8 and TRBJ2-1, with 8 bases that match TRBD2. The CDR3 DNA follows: TGTGCCAGCAGCTCGGGACTAGGGAATGAGCAGTTCTTC. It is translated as CASSSGLGNEQFF.